The present entry profiles one TCR beta chain with its context. Its target is not known. TCR beta libraries were prepared from cDNA with unique molecular identifiers. TCRdb re-called the PCR reads with MiXCR, one entry per CDR3 protein. In the table there are hundreds of thousands of distinct CDR3 sequences, about 44% of which are singletons. The sample is drawn from a study of post-analysis software for immune sequencing data. Study-wide points: Patients used about 5 TRBV segments, including TRBV5-6, TRBV5-1 and TRBV20-1, more often than controls.

The CDR3 sequence is 16 residues long. With 4 bases clipped from V and 9 bases from J, the junction kept 9 bases outside the gene matches. Germline values: CDR1 SGHDN, CDR2 FVKESK. The TCR comes from a girl aged 5 to 17 with multiple sclerosis. What was sequenced was blood. This sequence joins TRBV14 and TRBJ2-3; 14 bases fit TRBD2. The CDR3, as DNA: TGTGCCAGCAGCCCCCGACTAGCGGGGGGGCCAAGAACGCAGTATTTT. Encoded protein: CASSPRLAGGPRTQYF. The whole variable domain, remainder taken from reference TRBV14 and TRBJ2-3, is EAGVTQFPSHSVIEKGQTVTLRCDPISGHDNLYWYRRVMGKEIKFLLHFVKESKQDESGMPNNRFLAERTGGTYSTLKVQPAELEDSGVYFCASSPRLAGGPRTQYFGPGTRLTVL.